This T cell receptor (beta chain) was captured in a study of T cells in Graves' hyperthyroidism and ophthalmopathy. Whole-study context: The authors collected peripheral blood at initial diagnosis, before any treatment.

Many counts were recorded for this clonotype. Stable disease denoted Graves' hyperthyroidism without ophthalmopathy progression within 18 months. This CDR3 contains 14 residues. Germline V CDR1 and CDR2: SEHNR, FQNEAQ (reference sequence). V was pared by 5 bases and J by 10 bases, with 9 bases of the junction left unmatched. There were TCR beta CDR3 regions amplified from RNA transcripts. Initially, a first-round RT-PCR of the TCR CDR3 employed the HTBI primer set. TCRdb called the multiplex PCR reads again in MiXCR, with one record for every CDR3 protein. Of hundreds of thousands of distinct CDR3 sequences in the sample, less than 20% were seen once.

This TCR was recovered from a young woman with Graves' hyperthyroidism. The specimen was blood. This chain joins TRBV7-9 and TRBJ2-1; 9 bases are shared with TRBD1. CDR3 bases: TGTGCCAGCAGCATAGGACAGGGGACCCAAGAGCAGTTCTTC. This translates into CASSIGQGTQEQFF.